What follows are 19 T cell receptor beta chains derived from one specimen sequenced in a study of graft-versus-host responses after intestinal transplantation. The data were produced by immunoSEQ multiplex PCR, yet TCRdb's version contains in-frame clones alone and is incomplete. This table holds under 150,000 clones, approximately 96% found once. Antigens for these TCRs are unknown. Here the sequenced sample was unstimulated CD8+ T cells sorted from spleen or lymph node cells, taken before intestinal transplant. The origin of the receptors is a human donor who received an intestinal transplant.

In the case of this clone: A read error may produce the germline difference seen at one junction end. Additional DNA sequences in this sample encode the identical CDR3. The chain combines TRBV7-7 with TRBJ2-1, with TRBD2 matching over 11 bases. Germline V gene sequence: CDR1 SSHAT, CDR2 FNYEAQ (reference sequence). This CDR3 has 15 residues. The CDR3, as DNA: TGTGCTAGCAGCCTTACTAGCGGGAGTATCAATGAGCAGTTCTTC. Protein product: CASSLTSGSINEQFF.

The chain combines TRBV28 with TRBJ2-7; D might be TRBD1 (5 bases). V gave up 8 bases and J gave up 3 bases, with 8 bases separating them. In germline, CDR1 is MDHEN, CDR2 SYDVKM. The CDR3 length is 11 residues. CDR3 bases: TGTGCCAGCCAGGGAAACTACGAGCAGTACTTC. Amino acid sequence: CASQGNYEQYF. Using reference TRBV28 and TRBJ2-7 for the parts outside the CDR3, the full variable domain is DVKVTQSSRYLVKRTGEKVFLECVQDMDHENMFWYRQDPGLGLRLIYFSYDVKMKEKGDIPEGYSVSREKKERFSLILESASTNQTSMYLCASQGNYEQYFGPGTRLTVT.

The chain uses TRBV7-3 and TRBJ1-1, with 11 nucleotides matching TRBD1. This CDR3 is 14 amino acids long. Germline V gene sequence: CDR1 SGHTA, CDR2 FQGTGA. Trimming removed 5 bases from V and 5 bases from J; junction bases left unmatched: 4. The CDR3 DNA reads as TGTGCCAGCAGCCCGAGGGACAGGGGGACTGAAGCTTTCTTT. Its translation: CASSPRDRGTEAFF. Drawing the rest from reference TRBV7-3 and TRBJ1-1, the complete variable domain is GAGVSQTPSNKVTEKGKYVELRCDPISGHTALYWYRQSLGQGPEFLIYFQGTGAADDSGLPNDRFFAVRPEGSVSTLKIQRTERGDSAVYLCASSPRDRGTEAFFGQGTRLTVV.

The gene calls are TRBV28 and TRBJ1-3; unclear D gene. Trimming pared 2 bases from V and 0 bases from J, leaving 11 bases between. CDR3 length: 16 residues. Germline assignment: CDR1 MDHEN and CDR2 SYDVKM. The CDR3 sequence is CASSLPYIISGNTIYF. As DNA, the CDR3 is TGTGCCAGCAGTTTACCCTACATTATCTCTGGAAACACCATATATTTT.

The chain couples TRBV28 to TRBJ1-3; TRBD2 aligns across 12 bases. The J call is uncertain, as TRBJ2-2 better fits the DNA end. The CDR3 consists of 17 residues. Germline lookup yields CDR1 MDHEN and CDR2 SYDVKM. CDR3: CASSPTRGTSGTGELFF. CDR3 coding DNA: TGTGCCAGCAGTCCTACCCGGGGGACTAGCGGGACCGGGGAGCTGTTTTTT.

The CDR3 bases are TGTGCCAGCAGTTCGGACAGGGAAACTAATGAAAAACTGTTTTTT. This sequence encodes CASSSDRETNEKLFF. The chain has TRBV27 and TRBJ1-4; TRBD1 matches at 8 bases. V was pared by 4 bases and J by 1 base, with 2 bases of the junction left unmatched. CDR1 is MNHEY and CDR2 is SMNVEV in the germline V gene (reference sequence). There are 15 residues in the CDR3.

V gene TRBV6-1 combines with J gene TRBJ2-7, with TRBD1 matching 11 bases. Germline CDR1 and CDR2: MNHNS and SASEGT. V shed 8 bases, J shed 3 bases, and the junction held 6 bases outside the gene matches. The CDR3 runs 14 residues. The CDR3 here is CASGSGTGGYEQYF. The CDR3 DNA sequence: TGTGCCAGCGGTTCCGGGACAGGGGGCTACGAGCAGTACTTC.

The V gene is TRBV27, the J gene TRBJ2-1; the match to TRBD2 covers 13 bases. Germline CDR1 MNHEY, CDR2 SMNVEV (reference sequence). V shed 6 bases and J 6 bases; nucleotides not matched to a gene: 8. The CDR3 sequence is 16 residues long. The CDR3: CASSSGLAGDGNEQFF. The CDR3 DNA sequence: TGTGCCAGCAGCTCAGGACTAGCGGGAGATGGCAATGAGCAGTTCTTC.

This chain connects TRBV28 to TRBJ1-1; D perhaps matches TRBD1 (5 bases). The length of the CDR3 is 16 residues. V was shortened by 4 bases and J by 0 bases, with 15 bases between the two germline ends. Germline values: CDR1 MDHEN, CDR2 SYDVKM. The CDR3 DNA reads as TGTGCCAGCAGTTCCCCCCAACAGGCAATGAACACTGAAGCTTTCTTT. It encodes CASSSPQQAMNTEAFF. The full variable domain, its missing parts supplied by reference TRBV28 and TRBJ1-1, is DVKVTQSSRYLVKRTGEKVFLECVQDMDHENMFWYRQDPGLGLRLIYFSYDVKMKEKGDIPEGYSVSREKKERFSLILESASTNQTSMYLCASSSPQQAMNTEAFFGQGTRLTVV.

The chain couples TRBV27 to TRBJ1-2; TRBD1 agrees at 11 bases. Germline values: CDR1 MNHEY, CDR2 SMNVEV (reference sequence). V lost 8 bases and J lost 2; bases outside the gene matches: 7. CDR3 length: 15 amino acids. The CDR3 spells CASSTDRGQNYGYTF. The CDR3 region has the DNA TGTGCCAGCTCCACGGACAGGGGGCAAAACTATGGCTACACCTTC.

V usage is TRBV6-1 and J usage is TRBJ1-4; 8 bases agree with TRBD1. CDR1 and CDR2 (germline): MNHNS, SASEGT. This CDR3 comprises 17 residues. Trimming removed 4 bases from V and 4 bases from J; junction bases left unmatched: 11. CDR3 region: CASSVYRGTSVNEKLFF. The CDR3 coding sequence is TGTGCCAGCAGTGTATACAGGGGGACCTCAGTTAATGAAAAACTGTTTTTT.

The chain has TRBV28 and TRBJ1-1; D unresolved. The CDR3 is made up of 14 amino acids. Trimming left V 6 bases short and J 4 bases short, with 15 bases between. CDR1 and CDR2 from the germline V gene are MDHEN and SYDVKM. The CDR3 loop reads CASRARAGLTEAFF. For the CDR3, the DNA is TGTGCCAGCAGGGCCCGCGCAGGTCTCACTGAAGCTTTCTTT.

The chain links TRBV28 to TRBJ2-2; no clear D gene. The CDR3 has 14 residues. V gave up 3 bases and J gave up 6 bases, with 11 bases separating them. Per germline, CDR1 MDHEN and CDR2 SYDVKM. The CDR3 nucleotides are TGTGCCAGCAGTTTGGAGAGGTTGTCCGGGGAGCTGTTTTTT. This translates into CASSLERLSGELFF.

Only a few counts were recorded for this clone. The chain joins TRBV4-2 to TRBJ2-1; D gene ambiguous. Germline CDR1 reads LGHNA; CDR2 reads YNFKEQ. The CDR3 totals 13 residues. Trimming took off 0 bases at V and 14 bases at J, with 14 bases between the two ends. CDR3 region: CASSQDPGQVKFF. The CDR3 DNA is TGTGCCAGCAGCCAAGACCCCGGGCAAGTTAAGTTCTTC.

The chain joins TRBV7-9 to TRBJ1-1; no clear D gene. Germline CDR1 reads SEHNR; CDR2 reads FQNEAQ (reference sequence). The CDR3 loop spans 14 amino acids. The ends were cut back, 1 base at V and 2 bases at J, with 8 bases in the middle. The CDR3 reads CASSLDLTNTEAFF. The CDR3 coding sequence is TGTGCCAGCAGCTTAGATTTAACTAACACTGAAGCTTTCTTT.

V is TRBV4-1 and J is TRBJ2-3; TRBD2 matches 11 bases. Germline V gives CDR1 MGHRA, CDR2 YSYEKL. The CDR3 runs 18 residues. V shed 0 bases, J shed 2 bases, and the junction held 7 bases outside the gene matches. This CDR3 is CASSQDGRGLADTDTQYF. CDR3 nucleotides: TGCGCCAGCAGCCAAGATGGTAGGGGACTAGCGGACACAGATACGCAGTATTTT.

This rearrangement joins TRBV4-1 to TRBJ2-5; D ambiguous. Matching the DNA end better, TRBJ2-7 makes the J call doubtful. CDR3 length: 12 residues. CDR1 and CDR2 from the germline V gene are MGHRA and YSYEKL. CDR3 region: CASSHLGYEQYF. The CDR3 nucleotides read TGCGCCAGCAGCCATTTAGGCTACGAGCAGTACTTC.

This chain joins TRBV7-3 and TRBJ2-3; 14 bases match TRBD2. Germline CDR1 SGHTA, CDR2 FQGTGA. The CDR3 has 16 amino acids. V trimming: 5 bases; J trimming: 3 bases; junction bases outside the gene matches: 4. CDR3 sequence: CASSQGTSGGTDTQYF. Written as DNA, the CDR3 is TGTGCCAGCAGCCAGGGGACTAGCGGGGGTACAGATACGCAGTATTTT.

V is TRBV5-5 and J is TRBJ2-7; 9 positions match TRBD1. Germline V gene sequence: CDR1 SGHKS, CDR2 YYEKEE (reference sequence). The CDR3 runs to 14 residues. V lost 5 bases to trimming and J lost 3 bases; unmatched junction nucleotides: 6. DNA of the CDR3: TGTGCCAGCAGACGAGACAGGGGGGACTACGAGCAGTACTTC. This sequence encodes CASRRDRGDYEQYF.